This T cell receptor beta chain was sequenced during a study of blood T cells in healthy people across ages. Worth noting for this clonotype: Its specificity is unknown.

Study observations and caveats: Whereas aged donors had fewer naive CD4+ cells, long-lived donors had more of them and higher diversity.

Together with a sample-barcoded 5' primer, a J-beta primer mix was included in a second PCR lasting about 7 to 11 cycles. MiXCR, run by TCRdb on the 5' RACE reads, gives a single entry per CDR3 protein. The sample lists about 1.8 million distinct CDR3 sequences; just under 50% were seen once. Per the germline V gene, CDR1 is MNHEY and CDR2 is SVGAGI. The CDR3 runs 15 residues. The ends were cut back, 4 bases at V and 1 base at J, with 13 bases in the middle. Sequencing was done on a sample of blood. This TCR derives from a middle-aged woman in good health. This rearrangement joins TRBV6-5 to TRBJ1-1, with TRBD1 as a possible D gene (5 bases). CDR3 sequence: CASSSPGLQNTEAFF. CDR3 coding DNA: TGTGCCAGCAGTTCCCCGGGACTTCAGAACACTGAAGCTTTCTTT.